This TCR beta chain comes out of a study of beta chain features in type 1 diabetes. Isolated RNA was reverse transcribed in full, so expressed TCRB transcripts were sequenced. This table comes from immunoSEQ multiplex PCR, and its TCRdb copy is limited to in-frame clones, with some not included. The repertoire holds some 900,000 clones, with roughly 16% as singletons. This clone has just a few counts. Antigen unknown. General study results and limits: Any HLA-type effect on TCRB rearrangement remained unresolved here. Insertions were fewer and deletions more numerous at VDJ junctions in type 1 diabetes patients. Shorter TCRB CDR3s, moderately but significantly so, marked every one of the four CD4+ subsets in Type 1 diabetes patients. In the patient group, naive, central memory and Treg TCRB repertoires seemed more alike than in the healthy donor group.

The clonotype was recovered from a woman between 18 and 29 years old in good health. Specimen: naive CD4+ T cells from blood.

The CDR3 DNA is TGTGCCAGCAGTGAATCTTCACCGGGCCCTTATGGCTACACCTTC. This encodes CASSESSPGPYGYTF. V and J are TRBV2 and TRBJ1-2; D not resolved. The V gene's germline CDR1 is SNHLY and CDR2 FYNNEI. CDR3 size: 15 residues. Deletions cut 2 bases from V and 5 bases from J, with 15 bases between.